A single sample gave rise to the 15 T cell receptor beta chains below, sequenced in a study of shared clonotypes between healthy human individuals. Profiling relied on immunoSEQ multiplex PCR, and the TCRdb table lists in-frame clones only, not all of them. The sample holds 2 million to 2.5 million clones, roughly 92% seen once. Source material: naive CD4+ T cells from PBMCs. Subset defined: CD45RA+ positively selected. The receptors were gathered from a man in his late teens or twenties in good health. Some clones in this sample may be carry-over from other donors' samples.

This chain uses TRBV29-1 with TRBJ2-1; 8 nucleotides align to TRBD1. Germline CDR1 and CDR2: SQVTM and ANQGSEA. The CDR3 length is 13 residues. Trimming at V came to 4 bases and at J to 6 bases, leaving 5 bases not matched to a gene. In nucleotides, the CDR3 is TGCAGCGTTGCCAGGGGGCTAGGCAATGAGCAGTTCTTC. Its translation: CSVARGLGNEQFF.

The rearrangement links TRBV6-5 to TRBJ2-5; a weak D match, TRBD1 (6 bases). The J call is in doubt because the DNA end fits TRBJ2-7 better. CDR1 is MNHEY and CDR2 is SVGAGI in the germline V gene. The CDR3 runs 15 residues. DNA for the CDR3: TGTGCCAGCAGCCGATACTCAGGGACAAAATACGAGCAGTACTTC. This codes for CASSRYSGTKYEQYF.

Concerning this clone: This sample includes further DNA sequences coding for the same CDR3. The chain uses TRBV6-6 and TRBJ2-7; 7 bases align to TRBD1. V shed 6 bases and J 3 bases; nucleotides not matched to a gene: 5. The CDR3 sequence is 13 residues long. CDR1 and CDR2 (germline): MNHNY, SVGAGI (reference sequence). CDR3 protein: CASSLRQGYEQYF. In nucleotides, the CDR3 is TGTGCCAGCAGCCTCCGACAGGGCTACGAGCAGTACTTC.

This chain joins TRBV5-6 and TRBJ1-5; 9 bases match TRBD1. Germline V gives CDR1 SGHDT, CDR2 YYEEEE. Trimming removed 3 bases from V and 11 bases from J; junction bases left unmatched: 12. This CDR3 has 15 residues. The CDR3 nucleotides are TGTGCCAGCAGCTCCTGGACAGGGGATTTCGGGGCCCAGCATTTT. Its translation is CASSSWTGDFGAQHF.

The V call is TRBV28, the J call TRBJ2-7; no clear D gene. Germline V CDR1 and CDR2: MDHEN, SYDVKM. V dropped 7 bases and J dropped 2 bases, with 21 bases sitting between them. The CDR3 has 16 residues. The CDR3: CASTTTVRVKPYEQYF. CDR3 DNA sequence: TGTGCCAGCACCACCACCGTCCGGGTGAAACCCTACGAGCAGTACTTC.

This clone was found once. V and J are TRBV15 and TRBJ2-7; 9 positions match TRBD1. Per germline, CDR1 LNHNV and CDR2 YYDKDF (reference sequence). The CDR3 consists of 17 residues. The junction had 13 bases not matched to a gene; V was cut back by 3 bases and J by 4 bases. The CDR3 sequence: CATSSPRPGQGRYEQYF. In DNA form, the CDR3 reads TGTGCCACCAGCAGCCCCAGACCGGGACAGGGTCGATACGAGCAGTACTTC.

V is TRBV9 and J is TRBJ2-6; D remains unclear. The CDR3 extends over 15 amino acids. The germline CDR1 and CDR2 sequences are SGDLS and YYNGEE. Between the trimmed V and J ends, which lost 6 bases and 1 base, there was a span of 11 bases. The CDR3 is CASTATGSGANVLTF. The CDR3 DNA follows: TGTGCCAGCACAGCAACGGGTTCTGGGGCCAACGTCCTGACTTTC.

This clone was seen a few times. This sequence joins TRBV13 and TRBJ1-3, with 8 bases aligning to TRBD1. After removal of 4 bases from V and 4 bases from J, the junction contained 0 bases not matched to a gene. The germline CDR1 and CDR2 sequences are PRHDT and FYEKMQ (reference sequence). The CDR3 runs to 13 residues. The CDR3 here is CASSWTGGNTIYF. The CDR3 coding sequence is TGTGCCAGCAGCTGGACAGGGGGAAACACCATATATTTT.

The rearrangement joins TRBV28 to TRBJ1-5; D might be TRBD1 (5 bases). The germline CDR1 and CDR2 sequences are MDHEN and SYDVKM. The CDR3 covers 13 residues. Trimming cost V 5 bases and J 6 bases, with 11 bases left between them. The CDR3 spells CASSRGTGQPQHF. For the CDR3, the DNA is TGTGCCAGCAGTCGAGGGACCGGTCAGCCCCAGCATTTT.

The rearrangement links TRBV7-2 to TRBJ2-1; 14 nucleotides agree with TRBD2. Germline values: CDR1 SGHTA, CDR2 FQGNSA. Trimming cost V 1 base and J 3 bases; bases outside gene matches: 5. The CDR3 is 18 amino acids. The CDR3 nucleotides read TGTGCCAGCAGCTTAGTGACTAGCGGGAGGGGAATCTACAATGAGCAGTTCTTC. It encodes CASSLVTSGRGIYNEQFF.

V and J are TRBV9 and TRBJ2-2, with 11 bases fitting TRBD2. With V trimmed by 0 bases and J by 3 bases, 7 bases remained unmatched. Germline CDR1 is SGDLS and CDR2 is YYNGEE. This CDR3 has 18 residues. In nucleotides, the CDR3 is TGTGCCAGCAGCGTAGATGATAGCGGGAGGGCCTACACCGGGGAGCTGTTTTTT. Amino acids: CASSVDDSGRAYTGELFF.

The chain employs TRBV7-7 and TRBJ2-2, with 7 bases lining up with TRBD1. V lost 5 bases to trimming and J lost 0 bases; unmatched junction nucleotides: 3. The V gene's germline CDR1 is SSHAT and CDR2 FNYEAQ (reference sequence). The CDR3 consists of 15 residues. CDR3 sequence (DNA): TGTGCCAGCAGCCCCGACAGGGCGAACACCGGGGAGCTGTTTTTT. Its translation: CASSPDRANTGELFF.

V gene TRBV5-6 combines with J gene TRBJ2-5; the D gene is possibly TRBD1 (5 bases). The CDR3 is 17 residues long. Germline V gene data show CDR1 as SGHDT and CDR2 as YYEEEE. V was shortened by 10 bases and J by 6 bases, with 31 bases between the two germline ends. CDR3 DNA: TGTGCCGGGCTGCCCGAAAAAACGAGGACACTGGATAAGACCCAGTACTTC. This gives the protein CAGLPEKTRTLDKTQYF.

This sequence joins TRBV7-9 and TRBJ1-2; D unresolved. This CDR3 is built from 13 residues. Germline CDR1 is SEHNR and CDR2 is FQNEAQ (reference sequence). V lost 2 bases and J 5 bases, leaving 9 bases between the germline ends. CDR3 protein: CASSLSGDYGYTF. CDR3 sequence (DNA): TGTGCCAGCAGCTTAAGCGGAGATTATGGCTACACCTTC.

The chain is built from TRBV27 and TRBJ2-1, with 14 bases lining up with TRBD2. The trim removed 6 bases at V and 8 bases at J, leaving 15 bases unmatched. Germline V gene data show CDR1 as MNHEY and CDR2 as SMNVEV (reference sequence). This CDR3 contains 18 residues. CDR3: CASSPTSGRALVADEQFF. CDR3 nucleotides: TGTGCCAGCAGCCCGACTAGCGGGAGGGCCTTGGTTGCGGATGAGCAGTTCTTC.